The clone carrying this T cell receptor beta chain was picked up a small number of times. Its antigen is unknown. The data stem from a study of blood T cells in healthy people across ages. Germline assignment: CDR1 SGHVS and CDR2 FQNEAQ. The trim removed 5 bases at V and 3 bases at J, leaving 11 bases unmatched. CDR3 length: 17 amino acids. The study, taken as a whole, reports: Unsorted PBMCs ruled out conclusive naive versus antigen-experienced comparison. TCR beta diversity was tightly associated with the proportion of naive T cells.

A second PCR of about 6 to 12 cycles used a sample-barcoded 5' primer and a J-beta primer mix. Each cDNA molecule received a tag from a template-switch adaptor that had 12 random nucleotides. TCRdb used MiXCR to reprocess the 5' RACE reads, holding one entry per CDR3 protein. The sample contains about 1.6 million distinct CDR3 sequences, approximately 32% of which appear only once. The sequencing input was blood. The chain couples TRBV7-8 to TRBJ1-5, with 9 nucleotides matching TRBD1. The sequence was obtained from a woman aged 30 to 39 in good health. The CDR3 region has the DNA TGTGCCAGCAGCCTCGCACCCGGGACAGGGAACAATCAGCCCCAGCATTTT. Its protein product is CASSLAPGTGNNQPQHF.